The subject of this entry is one T cell receptor beta chain. This clone has only one observation. Its antigen remains unidentified. There are no base qualities to consult, and no much larger clone falls within one base. This entry comes from a study of T cell responses to AZD1222 COVID-19 vaccine (dated by TCRdb to the early 2020s). Regarding the study in general: AZD1222 recipients given second doses at about 4 weeks or at about 12 weeks were pooled, since spike-specific TCR depth and breadth were not found to differ between the two schedules. TCR sequencing was performed for over 230 trial participants, of whom some 200 were given two doses of AZD1222 and some 26 were given two doses of MenACWY control vaccine. Enrollment into the trials was organized by age into subgroups of 18-55, 56-69 and 70-plus years, and those subgroups contained about 160, 30 and 59 TCR-sequenced participants, respectively.

The CDR3 regions of human TCRbeta chains were analyzed by immunosequencing. The authors' pipeline ran thus. Repertoire TCRs were checked for matches against a reference library of SARS-CoV-2-specific TCRs that had been generated using the MIRA antigen-specificity platform. Breadth meant the fraction of unique TCRs that were SARS-CoV-2-associated, whereas depth meant the fraction of total T cells that were SARS-CoV-2-associated. Using the MIRA data, every spike-specific TCR was mapped to the spike region that the TCR reacted to and assigned to either a CD4 or a CD8 class. Log10-transformed breadth and depth values were compared by one-way ANOVA with Sidak's multiple comparisons tests. TCRdb carries this immuneACCESS record with in-frame sequences only. Its versions omit some clonotypes, under half of them owing to an unresolved V gene in the studies checked, with the rest unexplained. Clonal size and the V and J genes are those of that table, whereas D and trimming came from the DNA. Here the sample has fewer than 85,000 clones; over 85% occur a single time. Under 5% of the sample lies in the top ten.

The germline V gene sets CDR1 to SGDLS and CDR2 to YYNGEE. From the cysteine up to the phenylalanine, the CDR3 has a length of 16 residues. Only the CDR3 DNA is retained, 48 bases long and in frame from the first base. After removal of 3 bases from V and 4 bases from J, the junction retains 7 bases not matched to a gene. Points the paper makes about the study in general: Spike-specific TCR breadth and depth rose significantly after two AZD1222 doses compared with day 0 and with MenACWY recipients. In the small 56-69-year group, the increase in depth fell short of significance, most likely because of low power. Because no samples from the day 14 peak response were available, repertoires could be characterized only after the peak T cell response. Only six or seven AZD1222 recipients were SARS-CoV-2 seropositive at baseline, limiting conclusions about previously exposed vaccinees. Participants were mostly white British, with more females than males. The authors suggested clonal diversity may have been underestimated. Reportedly, close to half of the unique spike-specific TCRs recognized epitopes lying outside the regions that are mutated in the B.1.351 and B.1.1.7 variants. The whole spike protein was spanned by vaccine-associated CD4 TCRs, and dominant responses were seen in regions 160-218 and 743-854.

The time point label corresponds to: baseline before first vaccination. Vaccinee samples were obtained from the UK trials COV001 and COV002, which included a single-blind randomized controlled phase 2/3 trial of AZD1222 (ChAdOx1 nCoV-19) in healthy adults. For TCRbeta chain sequencing, PBMC samples were collected from trial participants at day 0 and at day 28 after the second dose. The chain couples TRBV9 to TRBJ1-2; 12 bases in the junction line up with TRBD1. Sequences were derived from peripheral blood, sampled on day 0 of AZD1222 vaccination. The clonotype comes from an adult in good health. The sequenced DNA is TGTGCCAGCAGCGAGGGACAGGGGGCAACCAGCTATGGCTACACCTTC. Its amino acids are CASSEGQGATSYGYTF.